This T cell receptor beta chain was identified during a study of cytomegalovirus exposure and HLA in healthy donors. Germline lookup yields CDR1 SEHNR and CDR2 FQNEAQ (reference sequence). Trimming took 1 base from V and 4 from J, leaving 16 bases between them. The length of the CDR3 is 16 residues. Healthy donors of bone marrow made up the group. Notes on this clone: What it binds is not known.

Whole-study findings and limits: Most TCR sequences were uncommon, yet certain public TCRs appeared in many donors. The study assumed roughly uniform donor sequencing depth for presence/absence analyses. Later work found that TCR association rates differed between HLA loci; DRB1 had the most and HLA-C the fewest.

Primers included in the PCR were 60 Vbeta and 13 Jbeta primers. The method was immunoSEQ multiplex PCR; TCRdb's version includes in-frame clones alone and lacks a portion of them. The listing records 30,000 to 50,000 clones. This chain links TRBV7-9 with TRBJ1-2, with D perhaps matching TRBD1 (6 bases). The material sequenced was PBMCs. The source is a woman aged 25 to 45 in good health and CMV-seropositive. The CDR3 DNA reads TGTGCCAGCAGCTTAGAAAGGTCACTCAGGGGCTATGGCTACACCTTC. It translates to CASSLERSLRGYGYTF.